The next 14 T cell receptor beta chains were all read from a single sample in a study of blood T cell repertoires in COVID-19. Sequencing used immunoSEQ multiplex PCR; TCRdb keeps in-frame clones, though not all of them. The sample includes about 87,000 clones, 70% to 90% of them seen just once. Sequencing used peripheral blood. These receptors came from a woman of 80 years or more with COVID-19, enrolled during active disease.

The J gene is TRBJ1-1, the V gene TRBV7-2; 8 bases agree with TRBD1. Germline CDR1 and CDR2: SGHTA and FQGNSA. The CDR3 sequence is 13 residues long. V dropped 6 bases and J dropped 4; count of bases not matched to a gene: 4. This chain's CDR3 is CASSLDRVTEAFF. The CDR3 DNA reads as TGTGCCAGCAGTCTGGACAGGGTCACTGAAGCTTTCTTT.

The gene calls are TRBV7-3 and TRBJ1-1; D gene unclear. This CDR3 is 15 amino acids long. Trimming stripped 5 bases from V and 4 bases from J, with 17 bases between. Germline-derived CDR1 and CDR2 are SGHTA and FQGTGA. The CDR3 here is CASSPKSIEATEAFF. For the CDR3, the DNA is TGTGCCAGCAGCCCCAAATCTATCGAAGCCACTGAAGCTTTCTTT. The full variable domain, rest sourced from reference TRBV7-3 and TRBJ1-1, is GAGVSQTPSNKVTEKGKYVELRCDPISGHTALYWYRQSLGQGPEFLIYFQGTGAADDSGLPNDRFFAVRPEGSVSTLKIQRTERGDSAVYLCASSPKSIEATEAFFGQGTRLTVV.

The chain has TRBV7-3 and TRBJ2-1, with 10 bases that match TRBD2. CDR1 is SGHTA and CDR2 is FQGTGA in the germline V gene. V was pared by 5 bases and J by 4 bases, with 8 bases of the junction left unmatched. CDR3 size: 16 residues. CDR3 protein: CASSPGASGSYNEQFF. Here the CDR3 DNA reads TGTGCCAGCAGCCCAGGGGCTAGCGGGAGTTACAATGAGCAGTTCTTC.

The chain uses TRBV30 and TRBJ2-2; a possible D gene is TRBD2 (5 bases). The CDR3 runs to 12 residues. Trimming removed 2 bases at V and 7 bases at J, with 8 bases between. Germline assignment: CDR1 GTSNPN and CDR2 SVGIG (reference sequence). The CDR3 loop is CAWSPGIGELFF. CDR3 bases: TGTGCCTGGAGTCCCGGGATCGGGGAGCTGTTTTTT.

The V gene is TRBV11-2, the J gene TRBJ2-2; 7 nucleotides line up with TRBD2. V dropped 4 bases and J dropped 5; count of bases not matched to a gene: 10. The CDR3 length is 16 residues. Germline lookup yields CDR1 SGHAT and CDR2 FQNNGV. The CDR3 loop reads CASSSGLLGGTGELFF. CDR3 DNA sequence: TGTGCCAGCAGCTCCGGACTCCTCGGGGGGACCGGGGAGCTGTTTTTT.

This chain's CDR3 is CASSQARTSGRWETQYF. The CDR3 coding sequence is TGTGCCAGCAGCCAAGCCCGGACTAGCGGGAGGTGGGAGACCCAGTACTTC. This sequence joins TRBV3-1 (or the pseudogene TRBV3-2) and TRBJ2-5; 14 bases align to TRBD2. This CDR3 spans 17 amino acids. CDR1 is LGHDT and CDR2 is YNNKEL in the germline V gene (reference sequence). After removal of 1 base from V and 5 bases from J, the junction contained 6 bases not matched to a gene.

V gene TRBV27 combines with J gene TRBJ1-3; D remains unclear. The germline CDR1 and CDR2 sequences are MNHEY and SMNVEV (reference sequence). CDR3 length: 15 amino acids. Between the trimmed V and J ends, which lost 2 bases and 0 bases, there was a span of 8 bases. The CDR3 DNA reads TGTGCCAGCAGTTTAAGCCTTTACTCTGGAAACACCATATATTTT. Residues: CASSLSLYSGNTIYF.

The chain combines TRBV18 with TRBJ2-7; 8 bases match TRBD2. The CDR3 is made up of 15 amino acids. The V segment lost 2 bases and the J segment 6 bases; nucleotides outside the gene matches: 9. Germline CDR1 and CDR2: KGHSH and LQKENI. CDR3 residues: CASSPKVTSVSEQYF. The CDR3 DNA sequence: TGTGCCAGCTCACCAAAAGTGACTAGCGTCTCCGAGCAGTACTTC. Complete variable domain (other parts from reference TRBV18 and TRBJ2-7): NAGVMQNPRHLVRRRGQEARLRCSPMKGHSHVYWYRQLPEEGLKFMVYLQKENIIDESGMPKERFSAEFPKEGPSILRIQQVVRGDSAAYFCASSPKVTSVSEQYFGPGTRLTVT.

The V gene is TRBV6-5, the J gene TRBJ1-1, with unresolved D. V gave up 8 bases and J gave up 1 base, with 11 bases separating them. CDR3 length: 13 amino acids. CDR1 and CDR2 (germline): MNHEY, SVGAGI. The CDR3 sequence: CASLRSGNTEAFF. CDR3 sequence (DNA): TGTGCCAGCCTCCGGTCGGGGAACACTGAAGCTTTCTTT.

This rearrangement joins TRBV19 to TRBJ2-3; 14 bases map to TRBD2. The CDR3 is made up of 16 amino acids. The junction had 5 bases not matched to a gene; V was cut back by 6 bases and J by 3 bases. Germline lookup yields CDR1 LNHDA and CDR2 SQIVND (reference sequence). The CDR3 sequence: CASRMTSGGATDTQYF. CDR3 nucleotides: TGTGCCAGTAGGATGACTAGCGGGGGGGCGACAGATACGCAGTATTTT.

The chain recombines TRBV4-3 with TRBJ2-1; 9 bases align to TRBD2. The V and J ends lost 5 bases and 4 bases, in that order; junction bases with no gene match: 6. Germline assignment: CDR1 LGHNA and CDR2 YSLEER. The CDR3 loop spans 15 amino acids. CDR3 sequence: CASSARTSAYNEQFF. The CDR3 DNA reads TGCGCCAGCAGCGCCCGGACTAGCGCATACAATGAGCAGTTCTTC.

V usage is TRBV7-3 and J usage is TRBJ2-3; D not resolved. With 2 bases removed from V and 5 bases from J, the gap between germline ends came to 8 bases. This CDR3 comprises 13 residues. CDR1 and CDR2 from the germline V gene are SGHTA and FQGTGA. For the CDR3, the DNA is TGTGCCAGCAGCTTACTTTCGGGAGATACGCAGTATTTT. The encoded protein is CASSLLSGDTQYF.

The rearrangement links TRBV2 to TRBJ1-2; D not resolved. V lost 4 bases to trimming and J lost 4 bases, with 19 bases between them. This CDR3 region has 16 residues. CDR1 is SNHLY and CDR2 is FYNNEI in the germline V gene. CDR3 DNA: TGTGCCAGCAGTGGGTTTTTCGTGTTACACCCCTATGGCTACACCTTC. Translating it yields CASSGFFVLHPYGYTF.

The chain couples TRBV15 to TRBJ2-7, with D perhaps matching TRBD2 (5 bases). Germline V gene lookup returns CDR1 LNHNV and CDR2 YYDKDF (reference sequence). The length of the CDR3 is 14 residues. Trimming removed 8 bases from V and 0 bases from J, with 14 bases in between. CDR3 nucleotide sequence: TGTGCCACCTTTTCTCCGGGGAACTCCTACGAGCAGTACTTC. Amino acid sequence: CATFSPGNSYEQYF.